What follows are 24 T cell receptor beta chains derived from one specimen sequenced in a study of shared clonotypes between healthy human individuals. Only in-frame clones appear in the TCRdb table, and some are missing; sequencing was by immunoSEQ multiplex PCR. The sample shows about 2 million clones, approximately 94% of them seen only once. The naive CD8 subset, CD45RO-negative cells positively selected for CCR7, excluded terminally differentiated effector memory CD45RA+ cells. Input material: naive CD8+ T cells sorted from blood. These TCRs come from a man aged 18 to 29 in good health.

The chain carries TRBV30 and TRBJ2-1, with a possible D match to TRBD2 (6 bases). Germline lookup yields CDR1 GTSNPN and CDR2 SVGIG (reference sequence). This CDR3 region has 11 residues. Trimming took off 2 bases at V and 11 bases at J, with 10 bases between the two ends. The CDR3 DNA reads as TGTGCCTGGAGTAGTGGACTACAGCAGTTCTTC. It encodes CAWSSGLQQFF.

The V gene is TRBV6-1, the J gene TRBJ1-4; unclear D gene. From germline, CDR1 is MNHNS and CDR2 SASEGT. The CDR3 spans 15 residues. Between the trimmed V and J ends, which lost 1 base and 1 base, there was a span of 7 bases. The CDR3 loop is CASSEDFLTNEKLFF. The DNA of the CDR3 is TGTGCCAGCAGTGAAGACTTCCTAACTAATGAAAAACTGTTTTTT.

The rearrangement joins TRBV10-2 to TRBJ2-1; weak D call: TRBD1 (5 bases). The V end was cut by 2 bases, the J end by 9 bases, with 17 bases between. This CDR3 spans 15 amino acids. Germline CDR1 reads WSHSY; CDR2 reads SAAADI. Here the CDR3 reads CASSEDLGLPAEQFF. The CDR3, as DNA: TGCGCCAGCAGTGAGGATCTGGGGCTGCCAGCTGAGCAGTTCTTC.

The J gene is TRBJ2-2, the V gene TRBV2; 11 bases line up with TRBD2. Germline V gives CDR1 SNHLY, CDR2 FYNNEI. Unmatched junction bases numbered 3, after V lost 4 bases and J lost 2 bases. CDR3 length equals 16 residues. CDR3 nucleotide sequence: TGTGCCAGCAGTGTGGGACTAGCGGCCAACACCGGGGAGCTGTTTTTT. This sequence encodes CASSVGLAANTGELFF.

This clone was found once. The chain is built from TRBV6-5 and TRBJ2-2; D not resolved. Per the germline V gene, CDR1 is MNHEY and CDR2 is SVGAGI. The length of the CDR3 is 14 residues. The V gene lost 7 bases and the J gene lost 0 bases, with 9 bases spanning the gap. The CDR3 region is CASTGPTNTGELFF. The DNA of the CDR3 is TGTGCCAGCACAGGACCAACGAACACCGGGGAGCTGTTTTTT.

The CDR3 DNA follows: TGTGCCAGCAGCTTAGGATGGGGGGTAGAGGCTTTCTTT. Its protein is CASSLGWGVEAFF. The chain is built from TRBV7-8 and TRBJ1-1, with D possibly being TRBD1 (5 bases). Looked up from germline, CDR1 is SGHVS and CDR2 is FQNEAQ. Deletions cut 1 base from V and 11 bases from J, with 14 bases between. The CDR3 consists of 13 residues. Full variable domain (outside the CDR3, taken from reference TRBV7-8 and TRBJ1-1): GAGVSQSPRYKVAKRGQDVALRCDPISGHVSLFWYQQALGQGPEFLTYFQNEAQLDKSGLPSDRFFAERPEGSVSTLKIQRTQQEDSAVYLCASSLGWGVEAFFGQGTRLTVV.

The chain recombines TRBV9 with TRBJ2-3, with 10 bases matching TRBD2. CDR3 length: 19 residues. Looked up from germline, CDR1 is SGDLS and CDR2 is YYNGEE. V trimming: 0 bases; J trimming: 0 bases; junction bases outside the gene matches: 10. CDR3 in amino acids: CASSVGEGRTSGSTDTQYF. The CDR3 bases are TGTGCCAGCAGCGTAGGAGAAGGGAGGACTAGCGGAAGCACAGATACGCAGTATTTT.

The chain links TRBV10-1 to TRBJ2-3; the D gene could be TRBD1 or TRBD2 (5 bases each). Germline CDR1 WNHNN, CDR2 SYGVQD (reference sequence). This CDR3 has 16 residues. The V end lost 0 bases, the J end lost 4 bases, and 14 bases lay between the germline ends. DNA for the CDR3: TGCGCCAGCAGTGAGTCCCCGGGACCTGGGGCAGATACGCAGTATTTT. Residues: CASSESPGPGADTQYF.

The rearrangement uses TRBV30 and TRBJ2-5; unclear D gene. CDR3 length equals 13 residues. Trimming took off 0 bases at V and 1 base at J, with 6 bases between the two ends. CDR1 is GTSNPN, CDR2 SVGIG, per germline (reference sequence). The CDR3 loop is CAWSVHLQETQYF. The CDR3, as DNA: TGTGCCTGGAGTGTACACCTCCAAGAGACCCAGTACTTC.

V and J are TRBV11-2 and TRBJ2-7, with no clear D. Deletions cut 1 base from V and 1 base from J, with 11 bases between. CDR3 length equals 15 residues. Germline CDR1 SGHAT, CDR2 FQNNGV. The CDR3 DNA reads TGTGCCAGCAGCTTAGGCGAGGTCTGGTCCTACGAGCAGTACTTC. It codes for CASSLGEVWSYEQYF.

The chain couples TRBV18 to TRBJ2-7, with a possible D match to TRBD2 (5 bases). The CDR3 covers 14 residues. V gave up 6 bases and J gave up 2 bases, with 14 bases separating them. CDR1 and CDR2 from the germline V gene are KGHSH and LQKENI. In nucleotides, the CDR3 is TGTGCCAGCTCGCCATACGAGGGCACCTACGAGCAGTACTTC. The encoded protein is CASSPYEGTYEQYF.

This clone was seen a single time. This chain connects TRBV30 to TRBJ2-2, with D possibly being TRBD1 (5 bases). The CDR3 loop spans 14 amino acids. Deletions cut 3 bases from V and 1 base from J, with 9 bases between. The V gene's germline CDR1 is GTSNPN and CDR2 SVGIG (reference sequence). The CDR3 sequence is CAWSFDRNTGELFF. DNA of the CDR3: TGTGCCTGGAGCTTCGACAGGAACACCGGGGAGCTGTTTTTT.

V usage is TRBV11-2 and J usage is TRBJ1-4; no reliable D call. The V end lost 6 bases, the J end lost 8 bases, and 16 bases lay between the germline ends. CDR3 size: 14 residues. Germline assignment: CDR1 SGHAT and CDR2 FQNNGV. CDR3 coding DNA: TGTGCCAGCAGTTCCCCAAAGTACGGCGAAAAACTGTTTTTT. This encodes CASSSPKYGEKLFF. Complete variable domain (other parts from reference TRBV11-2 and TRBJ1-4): EAGVAQSPRYKIIEKRQSVAFWCNPISGHATLYWYQQILGQGPKLLIQFQNNGVVDDSQLPKDRFSAERLKGVDSTLKIQPAKLEDSAVYLCASSSPKYGEKLFFGSGTQLSVL.

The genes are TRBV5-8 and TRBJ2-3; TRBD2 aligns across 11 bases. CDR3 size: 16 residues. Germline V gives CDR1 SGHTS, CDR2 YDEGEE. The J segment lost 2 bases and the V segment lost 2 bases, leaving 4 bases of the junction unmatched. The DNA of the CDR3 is TGTGCCAGCAGCTTAACGGGACTAGCGGTCACAGATACGCAGTATTTT. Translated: CASSLTGLAVTDTQYF.

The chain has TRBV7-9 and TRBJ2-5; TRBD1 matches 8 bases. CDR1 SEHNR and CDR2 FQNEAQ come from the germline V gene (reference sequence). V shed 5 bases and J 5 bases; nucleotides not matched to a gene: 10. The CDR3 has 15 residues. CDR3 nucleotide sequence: TGTGCCAGCAGCGGCAGGGGGCCCAGCGGGGAGACCCAGTACTTC. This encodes CASSGRGPSGETQYF.

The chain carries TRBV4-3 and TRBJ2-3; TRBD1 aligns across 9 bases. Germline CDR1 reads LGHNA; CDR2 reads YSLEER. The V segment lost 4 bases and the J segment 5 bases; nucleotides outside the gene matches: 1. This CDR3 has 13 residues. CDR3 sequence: CASSPGQGDTQYF. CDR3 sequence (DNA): TGCGCCAGCAGCCCGGGACAGGGAGATACGCAGTATTTT.

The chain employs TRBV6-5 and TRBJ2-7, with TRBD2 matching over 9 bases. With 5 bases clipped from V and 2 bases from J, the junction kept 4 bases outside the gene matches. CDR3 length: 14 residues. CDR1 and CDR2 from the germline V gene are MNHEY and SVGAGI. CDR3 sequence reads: CASSIAGVAYEQYF. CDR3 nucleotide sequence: TGTGCCAGCAGTATAGCGGGAGTCGCCTACGAGCAGTACTTC.

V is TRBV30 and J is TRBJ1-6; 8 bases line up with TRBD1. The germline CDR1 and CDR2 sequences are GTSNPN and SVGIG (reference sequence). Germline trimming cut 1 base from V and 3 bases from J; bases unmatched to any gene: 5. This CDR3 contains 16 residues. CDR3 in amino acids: CAWSADRADYNSPLHF. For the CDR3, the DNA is TGTGCCTGGAGTGCGGACAGGGCAGACTATAATTCACCCCTCCACTTT.

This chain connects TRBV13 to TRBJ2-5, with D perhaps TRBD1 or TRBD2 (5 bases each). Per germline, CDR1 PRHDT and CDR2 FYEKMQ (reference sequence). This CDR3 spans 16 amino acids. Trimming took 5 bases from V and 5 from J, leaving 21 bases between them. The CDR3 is CASSLPGPLDRETQYF. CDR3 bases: TGTGCCAGCAGCCTACCGGGACCGCTCGACCGTGAGACCCAGTACTTC.

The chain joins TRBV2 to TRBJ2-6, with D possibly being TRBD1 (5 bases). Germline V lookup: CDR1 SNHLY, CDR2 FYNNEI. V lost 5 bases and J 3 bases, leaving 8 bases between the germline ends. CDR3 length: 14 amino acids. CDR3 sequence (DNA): TGTGCCAGCAGTCAGGGTTTTGGGGCCAACGTCCTGACTTTC. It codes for CASSQGFGANVLTF.

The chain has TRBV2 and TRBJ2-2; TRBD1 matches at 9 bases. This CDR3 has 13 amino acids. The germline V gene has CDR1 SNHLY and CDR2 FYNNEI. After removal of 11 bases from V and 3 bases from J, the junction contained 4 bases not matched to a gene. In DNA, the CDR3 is TGTGCCGACAGGGGGGCTGACACCGGGGAGCTGTTTTTT. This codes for CADRGADTGELFF.

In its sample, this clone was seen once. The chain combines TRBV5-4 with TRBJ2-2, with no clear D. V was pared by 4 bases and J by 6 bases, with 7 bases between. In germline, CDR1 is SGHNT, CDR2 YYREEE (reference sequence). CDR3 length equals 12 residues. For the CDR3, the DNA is TGTGCCAGCAGCCCGATCGCCGGGGAGCTGTTTTTT. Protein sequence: CASSPIAGELFF.

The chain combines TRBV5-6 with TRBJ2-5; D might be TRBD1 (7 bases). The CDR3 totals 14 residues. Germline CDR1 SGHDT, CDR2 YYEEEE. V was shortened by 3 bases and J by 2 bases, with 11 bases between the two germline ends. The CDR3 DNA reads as TGTGCCAGCAGCTGGACAGGACTACAAGAGACCCAGTACTTC. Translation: CASSWTGLQETQYF.

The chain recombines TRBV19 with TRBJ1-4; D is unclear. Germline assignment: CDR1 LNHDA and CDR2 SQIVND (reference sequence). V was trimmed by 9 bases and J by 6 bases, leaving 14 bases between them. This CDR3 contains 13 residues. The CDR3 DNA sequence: TGTGCCAGACCCACGGACCCGGATGAAAAACTGTTTTTT. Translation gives CARPTDPDEKLFF. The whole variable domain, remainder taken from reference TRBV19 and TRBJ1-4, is DGGITQSPKYLFRKEGQNVTLSCEQNLNHDAMYWYRQDPGQGLRLIYYSQIVNDFQKGDIAEGYSVSREKKESFPLTVTSAQKNPTAFYLCARPTDPDEKLFFGSGTQLSVL.